The 8 T cell receptor beta chains listed next were all sequenced from one sample in a study of T cells in Graves' hyperthyroidism and ophthalmopathy (dated by TCRdb to about 2019). The library was produced with multiplex PCR. The sequencing machine was an Illumina HiSeq 2000. The TCR beta CDR3 regions were amplified from the RNA transcripts. The first round of RT-PCR for the TCR CDR3 was performed with the HTBI primer set and the Qiagen OneStep RT-PCR kit. TCRdb reanalyzed the raw reads on its own, using fastp at Q25 for trimming and MiXCR for clone calling, and kept in-frame beta chains. Under each unique CDR3 protein, matching rows form one entry showing the most common genes and DNA. The sample table holds around 600,000 distinct CDR3 sequences, of which approximately 15% were seen once. In total, the top ten clones hold approximately 7% of the sample. Input material: blood. These receptor sequences come from a young woman with Graves' hyperthyroidism.

This clonotype was recorded many times. The V gene is TRBV20-1, the J gene TRBJ2-7; TRBD2 agrees at 8 bases. Germline V lookup: CDR1 DFQATT, CDR2 SNEGSKA (reference sequence). This CDR3 region has 13 residues. The ends lost 5 bases at V and 6 bases at J; junction bases unmatched: 9. The CDR3 DNA is TGCAGTGCTCCGGGACTAGAAACATTCGAGCAGTACTTC. Amino acid sequence: CSAPGLETFEQYF.

This clonotype was recorded at least ten times. The V and J genes are TRBV7-9 and TRBJ2-7; D is undetermined. Trimming removed 1 base from V and 5 bases from J, with 15 bases in between. Germline V gene sequence: CDR1 SEHNR, CDR2 FQNEAQ (reference sequence). CDR3 size: 15 residues. CDR3 residues: CASSLVASSYDEQYF. The CDR3 region has the DNA TGTGCCAGCAGCTTAGTGGCTAGTTCTTACGACGAGCAGTACTTC.

This clonotype was seen only a few times. This rearrangement joins TRBV27 to TRBJ2-7; a weak D match, TRBD2 (5 bases). V lost 8 bases, J lost 4 bases, and 15 bases lay in between. Germline values: CDR1 MNHEY, CDR2 SMNVEV (reference sequence). The CDR3 length is 13 residues. The CDR3 reads CASRWRMAYEQYF. The CDR3 DNA sequence: TGTGCCAGCCGGTGGAGGATGGCGTACGAGCAGTACTTC.

To note about this clonotype: A read error may explain this, as a much larger clone is one base away. The chain uses TRBV29-1 and TRBJ2-3; possibly TRBD2 for D (5 bases). This CDR3 is built from 13 residues. V lost 3 bases and J lost 1, with 8 bases in between. The germline CDR1 and CDR2 sequences are SQVTM and ANQGSEA. DNA of the CDR3: TGCAGCGTTGATGGAGGCGGCACAGATACGCAGTATTTT. It specifies CSVDGGGTDTQYF.

This clonotype was detected ten times or more. V usage is TRBV20-1 and J usage is TRBJ2-7; 7 nucleotides agree with TRBD1. The germline V gene has CDR1 DFQATT and CDR2 SNEGSKA (reference sequence). The junction had 9 bases not matched to a gene; V was cut back by 5 bases and J by 2 bases. This CDR3 has 14 residues. The CDR3 sequence is CSALGQVGAYEQYF. The DNA for the CDR3 is TGCAGTGCTTTAGGACAGGTGGGCGCCTACGAGCAGTACTTC.

This clonotype was seen ten or more times. This chain connects TRBV12-5 to TRBJ2-5; D call uncertain. The CDR3 consists of 14 residues. Per germline, CDR1 LGHNT and CDR2 FRNRAP. V lost 2 bases and J lost 2, with 9 bases in between. CDR3 nucleotides: TGTGCTAGTGGTTTGCCCCCGGCTCAAGAGACCCAGTACTTC. Translation gives CASGLPPAQETQYF.

This clonotype was counted at least ten times. The chain recombines TRBV2 with TRBJ2-7, with 12 bases fitting TRBD2. The ends lost 3 bases at V and 4 bases at J; junction bases unmatched: 10. The CDR3 covers 17 residues. CDR1 and CDR2 from the germline V gene are SNHLY and FYNNEI. Here the CDR3 reads CASSDSRLAGDRYEQYF. The CDR3 nucleotides read TGTGCCAGCAGTGACAGTAGACTAGCGGGAGATCGTTACGAGCAGTACTTC.

The table lists this clonotype with many counts. The chain carries TRBV10-3 and TRBJ1-5, with D perhaps TRBD1 (5 bases). Deletions cut 0 bases from V and 1 base from J, with 10 bases between. Per the germline V gene, CDR1 is ENHRY and CDR2 is SYGVKD. The CDR3 spans 16 residues. CDR3 residues: CAISESVAGSNQPQHF. The CDR3, as DNA: TGTGCCATCAGTGAGTCTGTGGCAGGGAGCAATCAGCCCCAGCATTTT.